This T cell receptor (beta chain) was obtained from a study of cytomegalovirus exposure and HLA in healthy donors. Data came from immunoSEQ multiplex PCR; TCRdb stores just in-frame clones and leaves some out. Here the sample spans 150,000 to 200,000 clones, about four fifths being singletons. The receptor was derived from a man under 40 in good health and CMV-seropositive. The sequencing input was PBMCs.

CDR3 sequence: CASSIAAGEHEQFF. The CDR3 coding sequence is TGTGCCAGTAGTATAGCGGCTGGGGAGCATGAGCAGTTCTTC. The chain uses TRBV19 and TRBJ2-1; a possible D gene is TRBD2 (5 bases). CDR1 LNHDA and CDR2 SQIVND come from the germline V gene (reference sequence). Trimming pared 1 base from V and 8 bases from J, leaving 12 bases between. The CDR3 loop spans 14 amino acids.